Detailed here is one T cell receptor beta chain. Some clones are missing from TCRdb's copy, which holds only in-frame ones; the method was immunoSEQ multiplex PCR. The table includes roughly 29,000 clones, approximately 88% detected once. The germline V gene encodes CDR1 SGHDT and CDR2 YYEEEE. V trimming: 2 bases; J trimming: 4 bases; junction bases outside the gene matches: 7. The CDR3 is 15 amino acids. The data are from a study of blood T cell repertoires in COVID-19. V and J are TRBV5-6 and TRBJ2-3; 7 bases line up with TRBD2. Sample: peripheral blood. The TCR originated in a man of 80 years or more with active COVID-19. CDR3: CASSFFSAGADTQYF. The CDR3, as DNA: TGTGCCAGCAGCTTCTTTAGTGCGGGGGCAGATACGCAGTATTTT.